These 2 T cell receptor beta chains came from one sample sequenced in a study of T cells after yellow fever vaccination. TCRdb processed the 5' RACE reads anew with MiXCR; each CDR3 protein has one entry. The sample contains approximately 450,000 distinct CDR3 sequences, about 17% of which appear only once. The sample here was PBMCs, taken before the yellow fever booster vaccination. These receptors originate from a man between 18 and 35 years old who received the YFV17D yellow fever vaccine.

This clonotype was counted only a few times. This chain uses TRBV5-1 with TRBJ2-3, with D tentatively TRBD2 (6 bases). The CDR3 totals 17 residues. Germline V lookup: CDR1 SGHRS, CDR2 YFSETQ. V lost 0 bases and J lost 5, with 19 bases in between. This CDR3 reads CASSLGGGAPRGDTQYF. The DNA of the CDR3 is TGCGCCAGCAGCTTGGGCGGCGGGGCGCCGAGGGGAGATACGCAGTATTTT. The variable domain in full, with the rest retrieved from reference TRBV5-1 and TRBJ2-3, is KAGVTQTPRYLIKTRGQQVTLSCSPISGHRSVSWYQQTPGQGLQFLFEYFSETQRNKGNFPGRFSGRQFSNSRSEMNVSTLELGDSALYLCASSLGGGAPRGDTQYFGPGTRLTVL.

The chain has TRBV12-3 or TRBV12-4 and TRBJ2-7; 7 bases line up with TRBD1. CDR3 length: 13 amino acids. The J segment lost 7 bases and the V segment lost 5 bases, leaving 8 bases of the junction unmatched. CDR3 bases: TGTGCCAGCAGTCTAGGCGGCAGGGGGGAGCAGTACGTC. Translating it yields CASSLGGRGEQYV.